The 27 T cell receptor beta chains listed next were all sequenced from one sample in a study of T cells in Graves' hyperthyroidism and ophthalmopathy (dated by TCRdb to 2018 to 2020). The library was prepared using multiplex PCR. Sequencer: Illumina HiSeq 2000. TCR beta CDR3 regions were amplified from RNA transcripts. The first round of RT-PCR for the TCR CDR3 was performed with the HTBI primer set and the Qiagen OneStep RT-PCR kit. TCRdb reworked the public reads: Q25 trimming with fastp, MiXCR clone assembly, productive beta chains retained. For every CDR3 protein sequence, its rows merge into one entry that carries the most common genes and DNA. The sample table lists 450,000 to 650,000 distinct CDR3 sequences, roughly 17% of them with a count of one. The ten largest account for 17% of the sample. Sequenced sample: blood. The receptors derive from a woman younger than 35 with Graves' ophthalmopathy.

This clonotype was recorded a few times. The chain couples TRBV2 to TRBJ2-1, with 9 bases aligning to TRBD2. Trimming at V came to 6 bases and at J to 4 bases, leaving 10 bases not matched to a gene. In germline, CDR1 is SNHLY, CDR2 FYNNEI. CDR3 length: 16 amino acids. Here the CDR3 DNA reads TGTGCCAGCAGCGCGGGAGGGGCGGGATTGTACAATGAGCAGTTCTTC. Translation: CASSAGGAGLYNEQFF. Full variable domain (rest looked up from reference TRBV2 and TRBJ2-1): EPEVTQTPSHQVTQMGQEVILRCVPISNHLYFYWYRQILGQKVEFLVSFYNNEISEKSEIFDDQFSVERPDGSNFTLKIRSTKLEDSAMYFCASSAGGAGLYNEQFFGPGTRLTVL.

This clonotype was found a few times. This rearrangement joins TRBV20-1 to TRBJ2-1; 12 nucleotides match TRBD2. The length of the CDR3 is 15 residues. Germline values: CDR1 DFQATT, CDR2 SNEGSKA (reference sequence). CDR3 in DNA: TGCAGGGTTTCTACGGGACTAGCGGGTTACAATGAGCAGTTCTTC. It yields the protein CRVSTGLAGYNEQFF.

This clonotype was recorded at least ten times. The J gene is TRBJ2-7, the V gene TRBV6-5; a weak D match, TRBD2 (5 bases). Germline assignment: CDR1 MNHEY and CDR2 SVGAGI. The ends were cut back, 0 bases at V and 5 bases at J, with 11 bases in the middle. This CDR3 region has 14 residues. The CDR3 DNA reads TGTGCCAGCAGTTACTCGACGGGGTATGACGAGCAGTACTTC. Protein: CASSYSTGYDEQYF.

The chain couples TRBV28 to TRBJ1-6; no clear D. The CDR3 covers 16 residues. CDR1 is MDHEN and CDR2 is SYDVKM in the germline V gene. Trimming cost V 6 bases and J 5 bases, with 17 bases left between them. In nucleotides, the CDR3 is TGTGCCAGCAGACCCTCCGGGCGGGCAAATAATTCACCCCTCCACTTT. Its translation: CASRPSGRANNSPLHF.

In its sample, this clonotype was seen many times. The gene calls are TRBV6-1 and TRBJ1-2, with D hard to call. V lost 5 bases and J 8 bases, leaving 15 bases between the germline ends. The germline gives CDR1 MNHNS, CDR2 SASEGT. The CDR3 is made up of 13 amino acids. CDR3 in DNA: TGTGCCAGCAGTCAACGGGCAGACGCCGGCTACACCTTC. Translation: CASSQRADAGYTF.

The chain carries TRBV2 and TRBJ2-1; 7 nucleotides align to TRBD2. Trimming cost V 6 bases and J 4 bases; bases outside gene matches: 9. Germline V lookup: CDR1 SNHLY, CDR2 FYNNEI. This CDR3 is built from 15 residues. The CDR3 DNA sequence: TGTGCCAGCAGCACACCGGGACTAATATACAATGAGCAGTTCTTC. Protein sequence: CASSTPGLIYNEQFF.

This clonotype was detected only a few times. This chain uses TRBV9 with TRBJ2-5; no clear D gene. Germline V lookup: CDR1 SGDLS, CDR2 YYNGEE. V was clipped by 3 bases and J by 5 bases, with 11 bases between them. The CDR3 is made up of 13 amino acids. In DNA, the CDR3 is TGTGCCAGCAGCGGGAAACCCGGGGAGACCCAGTACTTC. Its translation is CASSGKPGETQYF.

The chain combines TRBV5-1 with TRBJ2-4; TRBD1 matches 7 bases. In germline, CDR1 is SGHRS, CDR2 YFSETQ. The CDR3 length is 16 residues. J gave up 6 bases and V 3 bases, and 12 bases lay outside the gene matches. CDR3 sequence (DNA): TGCGCCAGCAGCTCCATCGGACAGGAAGGAAGAAACATTCAGTACTTC. Translation gives CASSSIGQEGRNIQYF.

A word on this clonotype: A read error is possible here, since a much larger clone lies one base away. In this CDR3 the conserved last residue, phenylalanine or tryptophan, is missing, so a read error is likely. The chain recombines TRBV6-1 with TRBJ2-7; 9 positions match TRBD1. Germline assignment: CDR1 MNHNS and CDR2 SASEGT. Germline trimming cut 7 bases from V and 3 bases from J; bases unmatched to any gene: 13. The CDR3 totals 16 residues. Written as DNA, the CDR3 is TGTGCCAGCACTGATCCTACAGGGGGCAGAATCTACGAGCAGTACTCC. Translated: CASTDPTGGRIYEQYS.

This clonotype was observed a handful of times. The rearrangement joins TRBV28 to TRBJ2-3; D assignment may be TRBD1 or TRBD2 (6 bases each). Trimming pared 10 bases from V and 2 bases from J, leaving 13 bases between. This CDR3 has 13 amino acids. The V gene's germline CDR1 is MDHEN and CDR2 SYDVKM. CDR3: CATSGAYTDTQYF. CDR3 DNA sequence: TGTGCCACGTCGGGGGCGTACACAGATACGCAGTATTTT.

This clonotype came up a few times. The germline gene is not matched at one end of the junction; a read error may be the cause. The chain is built from TRBV20-1 and TRBJ2-1; 10 nucleotides line up with TRBD2. Germline loops: CDR1 DFQATT, CDR2 SNEGSKA (reference sequence). This CDR3 has 14 residues. CDR3 loop: CSGESGRAYNEQFF. DNA for the CDR3: TGCAGTGGAGAGAGCGGGAGGGCCTACAATGAGCAATTCTTC.

The genes are TRBV7-2 and TRBJ2-3, with 11 bases aligning to TRBD2. The CDR3 has 16 amino acids. The V gene's germline CDR1 is SGHTA and CDR2 FQGNSA. V shed 6 bases and J 2 bases; nucleotides not matched to a gene: 7. CDR3 sequence (DNA): TGTGCCAGCAGTTGGGGACTAGCGGAATACACAGATACGCAGTATTTT. It is translated as CASSWGLAEYTDTQYF. Using reference TRBV7-2 and TRBJ2-3 for the parts outside the CDR3, the full variable domain is GAGVSQSPSNKVTEKGKDVELRCDPISGHTALYWYRQSLGQGLEFLIYFQGNSAPDKSGLPSDRFSAERTGGSVSTLTIQRTQQEDSAVYLCASSWGLAEYTDTQYFGPGTRLTVL.

J is TRBJ1-1 and V is TRBV29-1, with a possible D match to TRBD1 (6 bases). CDR3 length equals 13 residues. V was trimmed by 2 bases and J by 1 base, leaving 8 bases between them. The germline V gene has CDR1 SQVTM and CDR2 ANQGSEA. This CDR3 is CSVESGQNTEAFF. Written as DNA, the CDR3 is TGCAGCGTTGAATCGGGACAGAACACTGAAGCTTTCTTT.

Notes on this clonotype: A much larger clonotype is one base distant, so this may be a read error. This chain joins TRBV13 and TRBJ2-5; maybe TRBD2 (6 bases). The CDR3 consists of 14 residues. Germline CDR1 reads PRHDT; CDR2 reads FYEKMQ (reference sequence). DNA for the CDR3: TGTGCCAGCAGCCGTACGGGGGAGCGAGAGGCCCAGTACTTC. Translation gives CASSRTGEREAQYF. The whole variable domain, remainder taken from reference TRBV13 and TRBJ2-5, is AAGVIQSPRHLIKEKRETATLKCYPIPRHDTVYWYQQGPGQDPQFLISFYEKMQSDKGSIPDRFSAQQFSDYHSELNMSSLELGDSALYFCASSRTGEREAQYFGPGTRLLVL.

This clonotype was found many times. V usage is TRBV7-2 and J usage is TRBJ2-1, with 9 bases lining up with TRBD2. The V and J ends lost 1 base and 6 bases, in that order; junction bases with no gene match: 10. The CDR3 contains 17 residues. Germline V lookup: CDR1 SGHTA, CDR2 FQGNSA. CDR3 DNA: TGTGCCAGCAGCTTAGTTCCTAGCGGGATGATTCTCAATGAGCAGTTCTTC. As protein: CASSLVPSGMILNEQFF.

This clonotype was counted between two and nine times. The chain recombines TRBV29-1 with TRBJ2-7; D is unclear. The germline gives CDR1 SQVTM, CDR2 ANQGSEA. The CDR3 length is 14 residues. The ends were cut back, 4 bases at V and 1 base at J, with 14 bases in the middle. The CDR3 nucleotides are TGCAGCGTTGCAGAGGTTATGAGGTCCTACGAGCAGTACTTC. This sequence encodes CSVAEVMRSYEQYF.

This clonotype was found many times. The chain uses TRBV27 and TRBJ2-7; tentative D call: TRBD2 (7 bases). CDR1 and CDR2 (germline): MNHEY, SMNVEV (reference sequence). Trimming took 7 bases from V and 7 from J, leaving 17 bases between them. The CDR3 runs 13 residues. This chain's CDR3 is CASTVAGEGEQYF. DNA for the CDR3: TGTGCCAGCACTGTCGCAGGGGAGGGTGAGCAGTACTTC.

About this clonotype itself: A much larger clonotype is one base distant, so this may be a read error. The chain employs TRBV11-1 and TRBJ2-7, with no clear D. The CDR3 is 14 amino acids. V shed 4 bases and J shed 2 bases, with 12 bases lying between them. Germline V CDR1 and CDR2: SGHAT, FQDESV (reference sequence). Written as DNA, the CDR3 is TGTGCCAGCAGCTCATACCGGTCCCCCTACGAGCAGTACTTC. It is translated as CASSSYRSPYEQYF.

Points on this clonotype: A read error is possible here, since a much larger clone lies one base away. The chain uses TRBV7-8 and TRBJ1-1; 8 bases agree with TRBD1. The germline V gene encodes CDR1 SGHVS and CDR2 FQNEAQ. This CDR3 spans 13 amino acids. V shed 5 bases and J 6 bases; nucleotides not matched to a gene: 5. The CDR3 bases are TGTGCCAGCAGCCCCAGGGGGCTGTCTGAAGCTTTCTTT. Encoded protein: CASSPRGLSEAFF.

Note on this clonotype: Just one base apart from a much larger clone, this may be a read error. Because it lacks the conserved phenylalanine or tryptophan at the end, this CDR3 is likely a read error. This chain connects TRBV20-1 to TRBJ2-2, with TRBD2 matching 8 bases. Germline lookup yields CDR1 DFQATT and CDR2 SNEGSKA (reference sequence). The CDR3 has 17 residues. V shed 0 bases, J shed 3 bases, and the junction held 9 bases outside the gene matches. In nucleotides, the CDR3 is TGCAGTGCTAGAGATCGGTCCCGGGAGGGGGACACCGGGGAGCTGTTTCTT. Residues: CSARDRSREGDTGELFL.

The chain recombines TRBV7-9 with TRBJ2-5; TRBD2 matches at 8 bases. J lost 2 bases, V lost 4 bases, and 18 bases had no gene match. The length of the CDR3 is 19 residues. The germline CDR1 and CDR2 sequences are SEHNR and FQNEAQ (reference sequence). CDR3 loop: CASSSSTSVEEILQETQYF. The CDR3 bases are TGTGCCAGCAGCTCCTCGACTAGCGTGGAGGAGATCTTACAAGAGACCCAGTACTTC.

At least ten counts were recorded for this clonotype. The V call is TRBV6-1, the J call TRBJ2-1, with D tentatively TRBD2 (6 bases). Germline V gene sequence: CDR1 MNHNS, CDR2 SASEGT. Trimming left V 9 bases short and J 6 bases short, with 18 bases between. CDR3 length: 14 residues. The CDR3 DNA is TGTGCCAGTAAGGTGGGCAGGGAGGCCAATGAGCAGTTCTTC. Protein sequence: CASKVGREANEQFF.

This clonotype was seen at least ten times. The chain employs TRBV12-3 or TRBV12-4 and TRBJ2-1; D is possibly TRBD1 or TRBD2 (5 bases each). V gave up 6 bases and J gave up 5 bases, with 8 bases separating them. This CDR3 spans 12 amino acids. The CDR3 coding sequence is TGTGCCAGCAGGGGACGGAACAATGAGCAGTTCTTC. Its translation: CASRGRNNEQFF.

The rearrangement uses TRBV7-3 and TRBJ2-5; 7 bases fit TRBD2. V lost 3 bases and J lost 13; bases outside the gene matches: 14. CDR1 is SGHTA, CDR2 FQGTGA, per germline. The CDR3 sequence is 14 residues long. CDR3 loop: CASSLTGTCGSLYF. CDR3 bases: TGTGCCAGCAGCTTGACTGGGACTTGCGGGAGTCTGTACTTC. Combining the CDR3 with reference TRBV7-3 and TRBJ2-5 gives the whole variable domain GAGVSQTPSNKVTEKGKYVELRCDPISGHTALYWYRQSLGQGPEFLIYFQGTGAADDSGLPNDRFFAVRPEGSVSTLKIQRTERGDSAVYLCASSLTGTCGSLYFGPGTRLLVL.

This clonotype has a handful of counts. The chain has TRBV6-1 and TRBJ2-7; D unresolved. The CDR3 is 14 amino acids. Germline V gene lookup returns CDR1 MNHNS and CDR2 SASEGT. V was shortened by 6 bases and J by 9 bases, with 21 bases between the two germline ends. Written as DNA, the CDR3 is TGTGCCAGCAGGGAACGGCGAGGCCTCTCAGGGCAGTACTTC. The encoded protein is CASRERRGLSGQYF.

The V call is TRBV27, the J call TRBJ2-7, with 8 nucleotides matching TRBD2. The trim removed 5 bases at V and 4 bases at J, leaving 10 bases unmatched. The length of the CDR3 is 15 residues. Germline lookup yields CDR1 MNHEY and CDR2 SMNVEV (reference sequence). The CDR3 protein is CASSGSGAPLYEQYF. In DNA, the CDR3 is TGTGCCAGCAGTGGTAGCGGGGCCCCACTTTACGAGCAGTACTTC.

This clonotype was seen ten or more times. The V and J genes are TRBV12-3 or TRBV12-4 and TRBJ1-2, with D possibly TRBD1 on 5 matching bases. The CDR3 loop spans 13 amino acids. V was pared by 6 bases and J by 0 bases, with 8 bases between. The CDR3 spells CASRQGSNYGYTF. The CDR3, as DNA: TGTGCCAGCAGGCAGGGATCTAACTATGGCTACACCTTC.